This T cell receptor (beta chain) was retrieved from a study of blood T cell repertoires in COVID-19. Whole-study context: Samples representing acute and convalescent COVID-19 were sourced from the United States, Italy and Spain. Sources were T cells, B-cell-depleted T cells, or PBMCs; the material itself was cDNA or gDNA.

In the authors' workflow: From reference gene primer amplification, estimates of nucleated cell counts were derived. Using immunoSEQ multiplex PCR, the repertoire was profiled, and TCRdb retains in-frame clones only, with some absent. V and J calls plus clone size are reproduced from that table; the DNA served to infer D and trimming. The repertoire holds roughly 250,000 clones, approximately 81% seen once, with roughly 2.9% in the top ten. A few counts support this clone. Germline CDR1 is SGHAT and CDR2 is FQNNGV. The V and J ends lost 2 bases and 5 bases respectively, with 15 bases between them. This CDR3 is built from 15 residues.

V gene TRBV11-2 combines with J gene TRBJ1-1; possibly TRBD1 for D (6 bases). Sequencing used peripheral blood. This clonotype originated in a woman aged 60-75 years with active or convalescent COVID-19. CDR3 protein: CASSLYTQGGTEAFF. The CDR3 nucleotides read TGTGCCAGCAGCTTATATACACAGGGCGGGACTGAAGCTTTCTTT.